This T cell receptor beta chain was identified during a study of cytomegalovirus exposure and HLA in healthy donors (dated by TCRdb to about 2017). About the investigation overall: According to a later analysis, one platform produced both the 100 to 150 validation repertoires and the 670 or so repertoires of the first cohort. The study aimed to test whether cataloging public T cell receptors could reveal signatures of past pathogen exposure. In addition to the first cohort of 666 subjects, a separate validation cohort of 120 different subjects was used. To predict cytomegalovirus infection status, the study combined high-throughput TCR immunosequencing, statistical association of individual TCRs with disease status, and machine learning.

Receptor libraries were prepared by the immunoSEQ multiplex PCR assay. Per the original workflow: A statistical classification framework was developed to diagnose cytomegalovirus status using the catalog of TCR beta chain sequences. Held by TCRdb, this immuneACCESS table contains in-frame sequences only and omits some clones. Under half of the omission traces to an unresolved V gene where checked; the cause of the rest is unknown. Clone size and V and J calls were adopted from that table, with D and trimming inferred from the DNA. The sample table lists 100,000 to 150,000 clones, around 90% of them with a count of one. Together, the top ten hold about 2% of the sample. Deletion took 8 bases off V and 12 bases off J, with a span of 17 bases between the germline ends. The CDR3 runs 11 residues from the cysteine to the phenylalanine. Only CDR3 DNA is held: 33 bases, read in frame from base 1. According to the germline V gene, CDR1 reads SGHNT and CDR2 reads YENEEA.

Overall results and qualifications from the work: Cytomegalovirus status was reported to be diagnosed by the classifier with high specificity and sensitivity in both the original and validation cohorts. A few of the identified cytomegalovirus-associated TCR beta chains were confirmed in vitro to be specific for cytomegalovirus antigens. In the study, 164 TCR beta chains were listed as associated with cytomegalovirus. All 120 or so repertoires were used to score co-occurrence in the validation cohort in a later analysis, because that analysis had no HLA typing for the cohort. According to the authors, the approach could potentially be generalized to other disease states and immunological phenotypes. Most TCR sequences were observed very rarely across donors, whereas some public TCRs were present in many individuals. A later analysis found that TCRs clustered in the first cohort also tended to co-occur in the roughly 120 validation repertoires, with just under 95% of cluster scores above 0.

Separate from the roughly 650-subject first cohort, the validation cohort of 95 to 150 subjects was the group to which the donors belonged. This clone occurred once. Its antigen remains undetermined. Base-call qualities are not available, and no considerably larger clone is one nucleotide away. What was sequenced was PBMCs. The V and J genes are TRBV11-3 and TRBJ2-7, with TRBD1 as a weak D call on 5 bases. The clonotype originates from a woman between 18 and 29 years old in good health and CMV-seronegative. Here the CDR3 is given as CASGHQGDRYF. The base sequence is TGTGCCAGCGGACATCAAGGTGATCGGTACTTC.